This T cell receptor beta chain came from a study of molecular identifiers for immune sequencing clone quantification. CDR3 length: 12 residues. The germline gives CDR1 DFQATT, CDR2 SNEGSKA (reference sequence). V was cut by 4 bases and J by 2 bases, with 9 bases left in between. This clonotype was seen a few times. Its antigen is currently unknown. Methods described previously were used for bulk TCR libraries, and listed TCR primers were applied. From the PCR reads, TCRdb called clonotypes with MiXCR, one entry per CDR3 protein. The table lists fewer than 350,000 distinct CDR3 sequences, roughly a quarter of them singletons. Sorting defined naive CD8 T cells as CD8+CD4-CCR7+CD45RA+. The study, taken as a whole, reports: Over 98% of effector molecules, yet under 1% of naive-cell molecules, were held by clones above 20 RNA copies. With a barcode shared among identical TCR molecules, highly expanded clone sizes could be underestimated.

Sequencing input: naive CD8+ T cells from blood, with Jurkat cell RNA spiked in. Subset described: FACS-sorted CD8+CD4-CCR7+CD45RA+ naive T cells. This receptor was obtained from a human donor in good health. Some libraries in this study had Jurkat cell RNA spiked in. This sequence joins TRBV20-1 and TRBJ2-7; the D is unclear. DNA for the CDR3: TGCAGTGCTATCCTCGGACCCTACGAGCAGTACTTC. Translating it yields CSAILGPYEQYF.